Presented here are 29 T cell receptor beta chains from one specimen sequenced in a study of PD-1 blockade in mismatch repair-deficient tumors. Produced via immunoSEQ multiplex PCR; TCRdb's table is partial and in-frame only. The table lists roughly 80,000 clones, roughly 80% of them singletons, with around 2.6% in the top ten. The material sequenced was peripheral blood, taken 12 weeks after starting pembrolizumab. The receptors were gathered from an adult with mismatch repair-deficient cancer.

The rearrangement uses TRBV5-1 and TRBJ2-3; D might be TRBD1 or TRBD2, each matching 7 bases. CDR1 and CDR2 (germline): SGHRS, YFSETQ. Trimming removed 4 bases at V and 3 bases at J, with 12 bases between. This CDR3 is built from 14 residues. The CDR3 sequence is CASSGGGQTDTQYF. The CDR3 DNA sequence: TGCGCCAGCAGCGGGGGGGGACAGACAGATACGCAGTATTTT.

CDR3 nucleotide sequence: TGTGCCAGCAGCCAAGGGCCCGGGGAGGGGAAAATACTTGGCTACACCTTC. Amino acids: CASSQGPGEGKILGYTF. The chain combines TRBV4-2 with TRBJ1-2; maybe TRBD1 (5 bases). The CDR3 length is 17 residues. V gave up 1 base and J gave up 7 bases, with 22 bases separating them. Germline V gives CDR1 LGHNA, CDR2 YNFKEQ.

This chain uses TRBV12-5 with TRBJ1-5; D uncertain. The CDR3 is 16 residues long. Germline values: CDR1 LGHNT, CDR2 FRNRAP. Trimming shortened V by 6 bases and J by 4 bases, and 19 bases separated the two germline ends. The CDR3 DNA sequence: TGTGCTAGTGGACCGAACGGTTTGGGAGGTAATCAGCCCCAGCATTTT. Its translation is CASGPNGLGGNQPQHF.

The chain joins TRBV7-9 to TRBJ1-4; 12 bases match TRBD1. With V trimmed by 2 bases and J by 7 bases, 5 bases remained unmatched. Germline lookup yields CDR1 SEHNR and CDR2 FQNEAQ (reference sequence). CDR3 length equals 16 residues. The chain's CDR3 is CASSLLGQGAGEKLFF. DNA for the CDR3: TGTGCCAGCAGCTTATTGGGACAGGGGGCCGGTGAAAAACTGTTTTTT.

The gene calls are TRBV14 and TRBJ2-7; 8 positions agree with TRBD1. V was clipped by 3 bases and J by 5 bases; unmatched bases: 18. This CDR3 has 18 amino acids. CDR1 SGHDN and CDR2 FVKESK come from the germline V gene. The CDR3 DNA sequence: TGTGCCAGCAGCCACGTAAAGGGGGTGGACAGGGTTTCCGACGAGCAGTACTTC. The encoded protein is CASSHVKGVDRVSDEQYF.

This clone appeared many times. J is TRBJ1-5 and V is TRBV19; D ambiguous. Germline V CDR1 and CDR2: LNHDA, SQIVND (reference sequence). The CDR3 is 15 amino acids. V was pared by 4 bases and J by 0 bases, with 10 bases between. The CDR3 is CASSTVEYSNQPQHF. The CDR3 DNA reads TGTGCCAGTAGTACAGTCGAGTATAGCAATCAGCCCCAGCATTTT.

The chain has TRBV6-5 and TRBJ2-1, with 7 bases aligning to TRBD2. Losses at the gene ends were 10 bases for V and 6 bases for J; bases not matched to a gene: 12. Per the germline V gene, CDR1 is MNHEY and CDR2 is SVGAGI. This CDR3 contains 14 residues. CDR3 amino acids: CATLREGGSNEQFF. CDR3 DNA: TGTGCCACCCTGCGCGAGGGAGGGAGCAATGAGCAGTTCTTC.

This chain uses TRBV6-5 with TRBJ2-6; no clear D. Trimming left V 3 bases short and J 3 bases short, with 6 bases between. CDR1 and CDR2 (germline): MNHEY, SVGAGI. CDR3 length: 14 amino acids. CDR3 sequence (DNA): TGTGCCAGCAGTTATTTCAATGGGGCCAACGTCCTGACTTTC. This gives the protein CASSYFNGANVLTF.

The J gene is TRBJ1-2, the V gene TRBV5-1; 9 bases fit TRBD1. The CDR3 is 13 amino acids. Per the germline V gene, CDR1 is SGHRS and CDR2 is YFSETQ. With V trimmed by 2 bases and J by 8 bases, 4 bases remained unmatched. The chain's CDR3 is CASSLQGAGGYTF. CDR3 in DNA: TGCGCCAGCAGCTTACAGGGGGCTGGCGGCTACACCTTC.

This clone was counted between two and nine times. This chain's CDR3 is CASGNQPQHF. In DNA, the CDR3 is TGTGCTAGTGGCAATCAGCCCCAGCATTTT. This chain joins TRBV19 and TRBJ1-5; D call uncertain. CDR1 is LNHDA, CDR2 SQIVND, per germline (reference sequence). This CDR3 is built from 10 residues.

The chain employs TRBV6-5 and TRBJ2-7; D assignment may be TRBD1 or TRBD2 (5 bases each). Germline CDR1 is MNHEY and CDR2 is SVGAGI. The V end lost 5 bases, the J end lost 2 bases, and 13 bases lay between the germline ends. The CDR3 length is 14 residues. The CDR3 is CASSKPGPAYEQYF. The CDR3 nucleotides read TGTGCCAGCAGTAAACCGGGACCAGCCTACGAGCAGTACTTC.

This chain joins TRBV6-5 and TRBJ1-1, with 7 positions matching TRBD1. The CDR3 has 12 residues. Unmatched junction bases numbered 4, after V lost 6 bases and J lost 6 bases. Per the germline V gene, CDR1 is MNHEY and CDR2 is SVGAGI. CDR3 in DNA: TGTGCCAGCAGCAGGGACAGCGCTGAAGCTTTCTTT. This sequence encodes CASSRDSAEAFF.

The chain employs TRBV7-3 and TRBJ2-5; possible D gene TRBD2, 6 bases. The CDR3 contains 15 residues. Germline CDR1 SGHTA, CDR2 FQGTGA. V lost 2 bases and J 6 bases, leaving 16 bases between the germline ends. CDR3 residues: CASSLQGTGAKTQYF. The DNA for the CDR3 is TGTGCCAGCAGCTTACAGGGAACGGGAGCGAAGACCCAGTACTTC.

The rearrangement links TRBV29-1 to TRBJ1-2, with a possible D match to TRBD1 (5 bases). The CDR3 contains 13 residues. Between the trimmed V and J ends, which lost 4 bases and 2 bases, there was a span of 11 bases. CDR1 is SQVTM and CDR2 is ANQGSEA in the germline V gene. The CDR3 sequence is CSVARQNNYGYTF. CDR3 in DNA: TGCAGCGTTGCGAGACAGAACAACTATGGCTACACCTTC.

The genes are TRBV10-3 and TRBJ1-4; TRBD1 matches 7 bases. The CDR3 extends over 15 amino acids. Unmatched junction bases numbered 6, after V lost 3 bases and J lost 5 bases. Germline-derived CDR1 and CDR2 are ENHRY and SYGVKD. The CDR3 nucleotides are TGTGCCATCAGTGATACAGGGGTCCCCAATGAAAAACTGTTTTTT. Translation: CAISDTGVPNEKLFF.

The rearrangement links TRBV6-6 to TRBJ2-7; D possibly corresponds to TRBD2 (6 bases). CDR3 length: 16 residues. Germline V gene data show CDR1 as MNHNY and CDR2 as SVGAGI (reference sequence). The V end lost 0 bases, the J end lost 2 bases, and 14 bases lay between the germline ends. CDR3 DNA: TGTGCCAGCAGTTACTCTGATAGCGGACGAACCTACGAGCAGTACTTC. Translating it yields CASSYSDSGRTYEQYF.

The chain employs TRBV2 and TRBJ2-1; D gene ambiguous. The CDR3 consists of 14 residues. CDR1 SNHLY and CDR2 FYNNEI come from the germline V gene. V lost 6 bases and J lost 6, with 15 bases in between. The CDR3 is CASRDADFGNEQFF. CDR3 bases: TGTGCCAGCAGAGACGCTGACTTCGGCAATGAGCAGTTCTTC.

This clone came up once. V gene TRBV4-1 combines with J gene TRBJ1-4; the D gene is possibly TRBD1 (5 bases). CDR3 length: 15 amino acids. Looked up from germline, CDR1 is MGHRA and CDR2 is YSYEKL. V shed 3 bases and J shed 6 bases, with 14 bases lying between them. Here the CDR3 DNA reads TGCGCCAGCAGCCAGGCAGGGACGGCGGATGAAAAACTGTTTTTT. Amino acids: CASSQAGTADEKLFF.

This clone was counted a few times. V and J are TRBV7-9 and TRBJ1-5; D gene unclear. The V gene lost 2 bases and the J gene lost 1 base, with 3 bases spanning the gap. There are 13 residues in the CDR3. CDR1 SEHNR and CDR2 FQNEAQ come from the germline V gene (reference sequence). In DNA form, the CDR3 reads TGTGCCAGCAGCTTACTCAGCAATCAGCCCCAGCATTTT. This encodes CASSLLSNQPQHF. The full variable domain, completed using reference TRBV7-9 and TRBJ1-5, is DTGVSQNPRHKITKRGQNVTFRCDPISEHNRLYWYRQTLGQGPEFLTYFQNEAQLEKSRLLSDRFSAERPKGSFSTLEIQRTEQGDSAMYLCASSLLSNQPQHFGDGTRLSIL.

V is TRBV9 and J is TRBJ1-1; TRBD1 might be the D (5 bases). Trimming cost V 6 bases and J 1 base, with 10 bases left between them. The germline V gene encodes CDR1 SGDLS and CDR2 YYNGEE. This CDR3 is 13 amino acids long. CDR3 sequence: CASTRDWNTEAFF. The CDR3 DNA sequence: TGTGCCAGCACCCGGGACTGGAACACTGAAGCTTTCTTT.

This clone came up a few times. The chain has TRBV5-1 and TRBJ2-1, with D maybe TRBD1 (5 bases). V was pared by 1 base and J by 5 bases, with 13 bases between. From germline, CDR1 is SGHRS and CDR2 YFSETQ. The CDR3 contains 15 residues. CDR3 residues: CASSLYQGTDNEQFF. In DNA form, the CDR3 reads TGCGCCAGCAGCTTGTATCAGGGAACAGACAATGAGCAGTTCTTC.

The chain employs TRBV28 and TRBJ2-2; a possible D gene is TRBD2 (6 bases). The germline V gene encodes CDR1 MDHEN and CDR2 SYDVKM. This CDR3 spans 15 amino acids. V shed 6 bases and J shed 1 base, with 12 bases lying between them. The CDR3 sequence is CASRGGRRNTGELFF. CDR3 nucleotides: TGTGCCAGCAGGGGGGGACGGAGGAACACCGGGGAGCTGTTTTTT.

The chain recombines TRBV19 with TRBJ2-3; 8 bases align to TRBD1. V was clipped by 1 base and J by 4 bases; unmatched bases: 7. This CDR3 spans 16 amino acids. Per the germline V gene, CDR1 is LNHDA and CDR2 is SQIVND (reference sequence). The CDR3, as DNA: TGTGCCAGTAGTATAGTGGGACAGGAGCATGCAGATACGCAGTATTTT. This sequence encodes CASSIVGQEHADTQYF.

This clone was detected only once. The gene calls are TRBV15 and TRBJ1-3, with 9 bases identical to TRBD1. The CDR3 loop spans 15 amino acids. CDR1 is LNHNV and CDR2 is YYDKDF in the germline V gene (reference sequence). V dropped 4 bases and J dropped 4; count of bases not matched to a gene: 5. Written as DNA, the CDR3 is TGTGCCACCAGCACCGGGACAGGGTACGGAAACACCATATATTTT. It specifies CATSTGTGYGNTIYF.

The chain uses TRBV6-6 and TRBJ2-3; 8 bases agree with TRBD2. The germline CDR1 and CDR2 sequences are MNHNY and SVGAGI (reference sequence). This CDR3 comprises 15 residues. The V and J ends lost 6 bases and 3 bases, in that order; junction bases with no gene match: 8. The CDR3 bases are TGTGCCAGCAGGCAAAGCGGGAGTAATACAGATACGCAGTATTTT. It encodes CASRQSGSNTDTQYF.

The chain carries TRBV2 and TRBJ2-5; perhaps TRBD1 as D (5 bases). Trimming pared 4 bases from V and 7 bases from J, leaving 13 bases between. Germline V CDR1 and CDR2: SNHLY, FYNNEI. CDR3 length: 13 amino acids. As DNA, the CDR3 is TGTGCCAGCAGTGCGGTCCGAAGGGGGACCCAGTACTTC. It is translated as CASSAVRRGTQYF.

This clone was recorded only once. This sequence joins TRBV6-1 and TRBJ2-4; no definite D call. Germline V CDR1 and CDR2: MNHNS, SASEGT. Trimming took off 8 bases at V and 1 base at J, with 6 bases between the two ends. This CDR3 region has 12 residues. The CDR3 loop reads CASREAKNIQYF. DNA of the CDR3: TGTGCCAGCCGCGAGGCCAAAAACATTCAGTACTTC.

V gene TRBV15 combines with J gene TRBJ2-7; 8 nucleotides match TRBD2. The V and J ends lost 4 bases and 4 bases, in that order; junction bases with no gene match: 6. The CDR3 consists of 14 residues. Per germline, CDR1 LNHNV and CDR2 YYDKDF (reference sequence). The CDR3, as DNA: TGTGCCACCAGCAAAACTAGCGGAGTTTACGAGCAGTACTTC. It codes for CATSKTSGVYEQYF.

The V call is TRBV28, the J call TRBJ2-4; possibly TRBD1 for D (6 bases). The CDR3 runs 14 residues. CDR1 MDHEN and CDR2 SYDVKM come from the germline V gene. The germline V and J ends were trimmed by 6 bases and 2 bases, with 11 bases remaining between them. DNA of the CDR3: TGTGCCAGCAGACAGGGAAAAACCAAAAACATTCAGTACTTC. This gives the protein CASRQGKTKNIQYF. Complete variable domain (other parts from reference TRBV28 and TRBJ2-4): DVKVTQSSRYLVKRTGEKVFLECVQDMDHENMFWYRQDPGLGLRLIYFSYDVKMKEKGDIPEGYSVSREKKERFSLILESASTNQTSMYLCASRQGKTKNIQYFGAGTRLSVL.